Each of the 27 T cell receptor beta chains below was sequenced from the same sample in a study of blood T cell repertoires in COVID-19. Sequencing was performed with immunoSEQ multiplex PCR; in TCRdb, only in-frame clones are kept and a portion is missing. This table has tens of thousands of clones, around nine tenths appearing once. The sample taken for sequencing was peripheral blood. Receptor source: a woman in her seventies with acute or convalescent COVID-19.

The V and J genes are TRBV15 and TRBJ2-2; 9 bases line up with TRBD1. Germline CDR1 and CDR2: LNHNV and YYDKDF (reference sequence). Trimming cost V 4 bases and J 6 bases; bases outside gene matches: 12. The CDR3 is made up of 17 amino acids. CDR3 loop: CATSTRTGEKVAGELFF. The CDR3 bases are TGTGCCACCAGCACTCGGACAGGGGAAAAAGTGGCCGGGGAGCTGTTTTTT.

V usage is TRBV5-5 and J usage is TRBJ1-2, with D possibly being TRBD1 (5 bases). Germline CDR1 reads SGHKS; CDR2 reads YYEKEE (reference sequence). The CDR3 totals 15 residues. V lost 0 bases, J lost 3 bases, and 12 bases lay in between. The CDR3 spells CASSLDLRADYGYTF. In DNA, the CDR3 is TGTGCCAGCAGCTTGGATCTCAGGGCGGACTATGGCTACACCTTC.

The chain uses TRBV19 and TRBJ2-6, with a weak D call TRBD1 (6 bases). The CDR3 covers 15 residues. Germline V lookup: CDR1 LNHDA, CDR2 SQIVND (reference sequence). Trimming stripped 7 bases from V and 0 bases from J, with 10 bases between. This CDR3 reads CASTRGGSGANVLTF. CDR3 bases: TGTGCCAGTACCCGAGGGGGCTCTGGGGCCAACGTCCTGACTTTC.

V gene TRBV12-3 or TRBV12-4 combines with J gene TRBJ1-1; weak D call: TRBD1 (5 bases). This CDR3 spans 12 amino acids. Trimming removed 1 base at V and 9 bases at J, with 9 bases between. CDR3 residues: CASSLVGLQAFF. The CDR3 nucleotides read TGTGCCAGCAGTTTAGTGGGACTACAAGCTTTCTTT.

The CDR3: CASTQASGKTQYF. The CDR3 coding sequence is TGTGCCAGCACCCAGGCGTCGGGGAAGACCCAGTACTTC. This chain uses TRBV28 with TRBJ2-5; D might be TRBD2 (5 bases). The CDR3 totals 13 residues. CDR1 is MDHEN, CDR2 SYDVKM, per germline. Trimming took off 7 bases at V and 6 bases at J, with 15 bases between the two ends.

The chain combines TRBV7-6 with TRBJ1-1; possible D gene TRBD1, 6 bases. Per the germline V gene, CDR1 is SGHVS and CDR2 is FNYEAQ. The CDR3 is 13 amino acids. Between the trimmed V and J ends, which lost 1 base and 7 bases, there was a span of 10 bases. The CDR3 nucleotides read TGTGCCAGCAGCTTAGGAAGGGGGTTTGAAGCTTTCTTT. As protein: CASSLGRGFEAFF.

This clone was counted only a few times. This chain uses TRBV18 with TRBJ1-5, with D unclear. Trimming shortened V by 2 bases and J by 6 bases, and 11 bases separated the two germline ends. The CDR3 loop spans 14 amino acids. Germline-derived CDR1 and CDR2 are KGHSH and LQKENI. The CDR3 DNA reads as TGTGCCAGCTCACCAGAGGCTTCGGTTCAGCCCCAGCATTTT. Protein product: CASSPEASVQPQHF.

CDR3 in DNA: TGTGCCAGTAGGCCGGGGACAGGGGGGAACACCGGGGAGCTGTTTTTT. This encodes CASRPGTGGNTGELFF. The chain recombines TRBV19 with TRBJ2-2; 11 nucleotides align to TRBD1. The CDR3 runs 16 residues. From germline, CDR1 is LNHDA and CDR2 SQIVND (reference sequence). V lost 6 bases to trimming and J lost 1 base; unmatched junction nucleotides: 4.

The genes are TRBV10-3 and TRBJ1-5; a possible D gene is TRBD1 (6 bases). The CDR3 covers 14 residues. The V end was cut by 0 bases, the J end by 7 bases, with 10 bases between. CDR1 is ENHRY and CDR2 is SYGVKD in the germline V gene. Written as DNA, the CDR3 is TGTGCCATCAGTGAGTCGGGGGGGGGCCAGCCCCAGCATTTT. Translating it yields CAISESGGGQPQHF.

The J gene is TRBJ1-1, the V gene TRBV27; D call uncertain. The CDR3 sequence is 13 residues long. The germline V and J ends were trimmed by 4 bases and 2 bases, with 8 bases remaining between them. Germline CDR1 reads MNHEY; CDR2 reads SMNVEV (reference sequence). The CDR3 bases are TGTGCCAGCAGTTCCCTATCAAACACTGAAGCTTTCTTT. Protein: CASSSLSNTEAFF.

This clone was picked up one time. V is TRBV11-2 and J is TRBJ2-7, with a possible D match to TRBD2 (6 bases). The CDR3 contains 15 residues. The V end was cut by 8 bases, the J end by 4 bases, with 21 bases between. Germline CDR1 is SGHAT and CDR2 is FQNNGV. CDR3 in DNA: TGTGCCAGCGGATTATCCGGGACTCTACTTTACGAGCAGTACTTC. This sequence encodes CASGLSGTLLYEQYF. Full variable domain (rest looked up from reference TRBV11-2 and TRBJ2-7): EAGVAQSPRYKIIEKRQSVAFWCNPISGHATLYWYQQILGQGPKLLIQFQNNGVVDDSQLPKDRFSAERLKGVDSTLKIQPAKLEDSAVYLCASGLSGTLLYEQYFGPGTRLTVT.

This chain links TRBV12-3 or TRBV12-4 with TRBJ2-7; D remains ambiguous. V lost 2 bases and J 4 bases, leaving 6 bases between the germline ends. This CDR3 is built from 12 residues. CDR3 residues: CASSLSGYEQYF. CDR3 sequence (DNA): TGTGCCAGCAGTTTATCGGGTTACGAGCAGTACTTC.

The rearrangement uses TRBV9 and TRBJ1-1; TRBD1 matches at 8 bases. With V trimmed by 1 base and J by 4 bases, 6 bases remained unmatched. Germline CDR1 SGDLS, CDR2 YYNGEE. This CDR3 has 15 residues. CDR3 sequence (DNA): TGTGCCAGCAGCGTATCCGGACAGGGAGGCACTGAAGCTTTCTTT. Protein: CASSVSGQGGTEAFF.

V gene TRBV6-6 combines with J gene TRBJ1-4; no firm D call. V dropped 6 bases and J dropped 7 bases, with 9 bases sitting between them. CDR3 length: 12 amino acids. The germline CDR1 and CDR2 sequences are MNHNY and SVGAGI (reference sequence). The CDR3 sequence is CASSHVSEKLFF. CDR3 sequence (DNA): TGTGCCAGCAGCCATGTGTCTGAAAAACTGTTTTTT.

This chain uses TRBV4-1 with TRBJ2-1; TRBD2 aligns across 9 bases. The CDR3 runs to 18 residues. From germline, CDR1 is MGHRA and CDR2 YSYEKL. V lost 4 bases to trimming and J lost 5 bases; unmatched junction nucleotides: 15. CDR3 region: CASSLLGFLASGNNEQFF. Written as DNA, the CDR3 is TGCGCCAGCAGCCTGCTGGGGTTTCTAGCTAGCGGGAACAATGAGCAGTTCTTC.

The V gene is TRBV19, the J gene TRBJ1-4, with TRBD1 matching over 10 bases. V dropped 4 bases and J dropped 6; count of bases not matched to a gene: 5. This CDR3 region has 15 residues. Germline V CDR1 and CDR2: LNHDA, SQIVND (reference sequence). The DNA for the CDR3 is TGTGCCAGTAGTAGTGAGACAGGGGGCCATGAAAAACTGTTTTTT. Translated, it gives CASSSETGGHEKLFF.

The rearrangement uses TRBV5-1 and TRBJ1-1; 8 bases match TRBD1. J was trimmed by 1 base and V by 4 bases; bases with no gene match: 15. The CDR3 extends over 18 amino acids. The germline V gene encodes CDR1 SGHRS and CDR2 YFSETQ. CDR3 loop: CASSAGGQGWLENTEAFF. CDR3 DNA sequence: TGCGCCAGCAGCGCCGGCGGACAGGGATGGTTAGAGAACACTGAAGCTTTCTTT.

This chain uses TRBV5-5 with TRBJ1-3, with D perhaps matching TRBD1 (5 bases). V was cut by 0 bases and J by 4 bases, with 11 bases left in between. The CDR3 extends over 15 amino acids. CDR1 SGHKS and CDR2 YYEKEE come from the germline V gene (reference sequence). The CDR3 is CASSLAGGEGNTIYF. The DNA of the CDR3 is TGTGCCAGCAGCTTGGCTGGAGGGGAGGGAAACACCATATATTTT. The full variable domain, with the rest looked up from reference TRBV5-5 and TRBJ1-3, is DAGVTQSPTHLIKTRGQQVTLRCSPISGHKSVSWYQQVLGQGPQFIFQYYEKEERGRGNFPDRFSARQFPNYSSELNVNALLLGDSALYLCASSLAGGEGNTIYFGEGSWLTVV.

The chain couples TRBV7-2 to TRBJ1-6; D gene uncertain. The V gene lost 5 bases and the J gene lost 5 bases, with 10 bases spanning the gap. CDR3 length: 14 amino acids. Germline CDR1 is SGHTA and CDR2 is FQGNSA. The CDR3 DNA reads TGTGCCAGCAGCCCACGGGGTAATAATTCACCCCTCCACTTT. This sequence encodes CASSPRGNNSPLHF.

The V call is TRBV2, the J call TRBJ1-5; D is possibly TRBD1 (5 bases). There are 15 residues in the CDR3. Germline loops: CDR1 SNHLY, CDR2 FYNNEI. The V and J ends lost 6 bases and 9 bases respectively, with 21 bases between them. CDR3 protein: CASSPTNKVGGPQHF. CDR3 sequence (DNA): TGTGCCAGCAGCCCGACAAACAAGGTCGGGGGGCCCCAGCATTTT.

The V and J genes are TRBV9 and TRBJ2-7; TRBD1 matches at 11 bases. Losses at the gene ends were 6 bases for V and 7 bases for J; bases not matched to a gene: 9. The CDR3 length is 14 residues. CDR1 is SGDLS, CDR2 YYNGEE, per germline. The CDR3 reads CASTERDRGYEQYF. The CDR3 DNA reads TGTGCCAGCACTGAAAGGGACAGGGGGTATGAGCAGTACTTC.

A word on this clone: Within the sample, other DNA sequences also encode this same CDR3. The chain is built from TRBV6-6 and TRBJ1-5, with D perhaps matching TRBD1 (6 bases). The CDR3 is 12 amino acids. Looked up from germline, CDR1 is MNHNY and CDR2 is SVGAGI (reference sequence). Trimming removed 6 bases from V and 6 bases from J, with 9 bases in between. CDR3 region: CASRLGAQPQHF. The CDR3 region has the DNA TGTGCCAGCAGGTTGGGGGCTCAGCCCCAGCATTTT.

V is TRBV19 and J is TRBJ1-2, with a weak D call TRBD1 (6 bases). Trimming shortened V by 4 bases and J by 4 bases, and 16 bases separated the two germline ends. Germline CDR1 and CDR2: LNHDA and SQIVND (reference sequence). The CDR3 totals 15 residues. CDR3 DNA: TGTGCCAGTAGTAGAGGACAGCCAGGCGCCTATGGCTACACCTTC. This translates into CASSRGQPGAYGYTF. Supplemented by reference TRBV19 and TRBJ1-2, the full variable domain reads DGGITQSPKYLFRKEGQNVTLSCEQNLNHDAMYWYRQDPGQGLRLIYYSQIVNDFQKGDIAEGYSVSREKKESFPLTVTSAQKNPTAFYLCASSRGQPGAYGYTFGSGTRLTVV.

The CDR3 loop is CASSRTQGSYEQYF. DNA for the CDR3: TGTGCCAGTAGCCGGACCCAGGGATCCTACGAGCAGTACTTC. This rearrangement joins TRBV19 to TRBJ2-7; D may be TRBD1 (5 bases). CDR1 and CDR2 (germline): LNHDA, SQIVND (reference sequence). Trimming stripped 6 bases from V and 1 base from J, with 13 bases between. The CDR3 has 14 residues.

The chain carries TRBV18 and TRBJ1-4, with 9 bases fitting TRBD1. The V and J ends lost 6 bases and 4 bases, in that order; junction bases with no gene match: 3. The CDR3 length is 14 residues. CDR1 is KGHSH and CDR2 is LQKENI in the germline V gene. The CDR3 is CASSPGQGNEKLFF. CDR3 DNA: TGTGCCAGCTCCCCGGGACAGGGTAATGAAAAACTGTTTTTT.

The CDR3 is CSASTSGFNYEQYF. As DNA, the CDR3 is TGCAGTGCTAGTACTAGCGGTTTTAACTACGAGCAGTACTTC. The J gene is TRBJ2-7, the V gene TRBV20-1; 8 positions agree with TRBD2. V was pared by 3 bases and J by 3 bases, with 7 bases of the junction left unmatched. CDR3 length: 14 amino acids. CDR1 is DFQATT, CDR2 SNEGSKA, per germline (reference sequence).

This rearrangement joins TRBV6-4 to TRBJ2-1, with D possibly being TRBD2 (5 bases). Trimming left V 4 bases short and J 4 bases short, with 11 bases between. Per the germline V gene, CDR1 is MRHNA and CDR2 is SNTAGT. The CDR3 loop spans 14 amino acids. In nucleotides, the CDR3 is TGTGCCAGCAGTGTGGAGGAGGCATACAATGAGCAGTTCTTC. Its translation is CASSVEEAYNEQFF.